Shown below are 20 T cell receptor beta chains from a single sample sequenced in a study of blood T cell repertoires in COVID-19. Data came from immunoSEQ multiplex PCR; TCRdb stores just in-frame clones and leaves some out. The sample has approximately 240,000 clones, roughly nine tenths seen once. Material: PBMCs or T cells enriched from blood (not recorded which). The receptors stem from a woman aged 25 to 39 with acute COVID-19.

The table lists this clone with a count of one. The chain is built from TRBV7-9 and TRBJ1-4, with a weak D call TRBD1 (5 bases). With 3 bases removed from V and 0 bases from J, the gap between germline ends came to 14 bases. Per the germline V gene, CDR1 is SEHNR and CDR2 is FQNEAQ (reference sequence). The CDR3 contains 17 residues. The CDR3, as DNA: TGTGCCAGCAGCTTGCGCAGGGCCGTCGCAACTAATGAAAAACTGTTTTTT. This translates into CASSLRRAVATNEKLFF. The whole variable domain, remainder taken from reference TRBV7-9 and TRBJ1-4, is DTGVSQNPRHKITKRGQNVTFRCDPISEHNRLYWYRQTLGQGPEFLTYFQNEAQLEKSRLLSDRFSAERPKGSFSTLEIQRTEQGDSAMYLCASSLRRAVATNEKLFFGSGTQLSVL.

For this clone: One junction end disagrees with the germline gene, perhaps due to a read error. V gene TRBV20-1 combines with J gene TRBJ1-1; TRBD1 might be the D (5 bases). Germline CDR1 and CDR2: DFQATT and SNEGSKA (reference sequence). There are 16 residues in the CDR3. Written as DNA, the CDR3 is TGCAGTGCTAGTACGCAGTCCTTCGGGGGGAACAGTGAAGCTTTCTTT. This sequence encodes CSASTQSFGGNSEAFF.

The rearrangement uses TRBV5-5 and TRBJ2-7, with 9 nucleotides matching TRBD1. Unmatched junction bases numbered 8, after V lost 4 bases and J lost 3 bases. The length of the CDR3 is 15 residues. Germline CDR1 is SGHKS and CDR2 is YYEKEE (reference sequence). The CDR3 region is CASSPWGTGYYEQYF. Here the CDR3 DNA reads TGTGCCAGCAGCCCCTGGGGGACAGGGTACTACGAGCAGTACTTC.

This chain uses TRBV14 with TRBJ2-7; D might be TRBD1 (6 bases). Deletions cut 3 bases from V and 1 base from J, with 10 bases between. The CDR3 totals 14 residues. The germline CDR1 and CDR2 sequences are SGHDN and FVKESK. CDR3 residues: CASSHGDKSYEQYF. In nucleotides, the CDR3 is TGTGCCAGCAGCCATGGGGACAAGTCCTACGAGCAGTACTTC.

The CDR3 region is CASSYGTGAINEQYF. CDR3 bases: TGTGCCAGCAGCTATGGGACAGGGGCTATCAACGAGCAGTACTTC. This chain uses TRBV11-2 with TRBJ2-7, with 10 nucleotides matching TRBD1. The CDR3 runs 15 residues. With 4 bases clipped from V and 5 bases from J, the junction kept 8 bases outside the gene matches. Germline loops: CDR1 SGHAT, CDR2 FQNNGV. Drawing the rest from reference TRBV11-2 and TRBJ2-7, the complete variable domain is EAGVAQSPRYKIIEKRQSVAFWCNPISGHATLYWYQQILGQGPKLLIQFQNNGVVDDSQLPKDRFSAERLKGVDSTLKIQPAKLEDSAVYLCASSYGTGAINEQYFGPGTRLTVT.

CDR3 nucleotides: TGTGCCAGCAGTTACCACCCAACGGGAGGCTACACCTTC. It is translated as CASSYHPTGGYTF. The rearrangement links TRBV6-5 to TRBJ1-2; no firm D call. The CDR3 extends over 13 amino acids. Trimming took 2 bases from V and 8 from J, leaving 12 bases between them. The germline V gene has CDR1 MNHEY and CDR2 SVGAGI.

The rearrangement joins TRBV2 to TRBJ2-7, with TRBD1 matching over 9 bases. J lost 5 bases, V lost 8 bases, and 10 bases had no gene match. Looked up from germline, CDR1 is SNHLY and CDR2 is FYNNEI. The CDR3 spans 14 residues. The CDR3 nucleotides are TGTGCCAGCGACCACAGGGGGCGTACCCACGAGCAGTACTTC. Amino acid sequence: CASDHRGRTHEQYF. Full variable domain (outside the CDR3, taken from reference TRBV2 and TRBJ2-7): EPEVTQTPSHQVTQMGQEVILRCVPISNHLYFYWYRQILGQKVEFLVSFYNNEISEKSEIFDDQFSVERPDGSNFTLKIRSTKLEDSAMYFCASDHRGRTHEQYFGPGTRLTVT.

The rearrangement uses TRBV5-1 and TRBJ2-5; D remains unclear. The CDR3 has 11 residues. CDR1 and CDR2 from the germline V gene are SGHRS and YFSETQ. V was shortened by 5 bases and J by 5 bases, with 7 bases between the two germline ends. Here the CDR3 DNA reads TGCGCCAGCAGTAATAGTGAGACCCAGTACTTC. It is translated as CASSNSETQYF.

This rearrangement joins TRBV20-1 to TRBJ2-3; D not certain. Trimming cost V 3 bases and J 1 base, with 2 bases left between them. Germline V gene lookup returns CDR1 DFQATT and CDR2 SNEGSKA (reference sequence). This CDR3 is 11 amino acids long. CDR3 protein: CSASGTDTQYF. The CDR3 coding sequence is TGCAGTGCTAGCGGCACAGATACGCAGTATTTT.

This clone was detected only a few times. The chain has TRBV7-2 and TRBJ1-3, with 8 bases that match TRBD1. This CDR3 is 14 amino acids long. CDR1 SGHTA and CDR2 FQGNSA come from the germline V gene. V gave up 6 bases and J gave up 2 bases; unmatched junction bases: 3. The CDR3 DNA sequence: TGTGCCAGCAGTATGACAGGGGCTGGAAACACCATATATTTT. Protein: CASSMTGAGNTIYF. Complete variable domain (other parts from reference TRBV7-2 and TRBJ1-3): GAGVSQSPSNKVTEKGKDVELRCDPISGHTALYWYRQSLGQGLEFLIYFQGNSAPDKSGLPSDRFSAERTGGSVSTLTIQRTQQEDSAVYLCASSMTGAGNTIYFGEGSWLTVV.

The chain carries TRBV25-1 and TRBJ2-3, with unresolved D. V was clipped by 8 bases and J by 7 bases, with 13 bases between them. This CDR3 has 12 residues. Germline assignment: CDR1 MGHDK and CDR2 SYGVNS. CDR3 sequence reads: CASSEDVYTQYF. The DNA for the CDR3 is TGTGCCAGCTCAGAGGATGTCTATACGCAGTATTTT.

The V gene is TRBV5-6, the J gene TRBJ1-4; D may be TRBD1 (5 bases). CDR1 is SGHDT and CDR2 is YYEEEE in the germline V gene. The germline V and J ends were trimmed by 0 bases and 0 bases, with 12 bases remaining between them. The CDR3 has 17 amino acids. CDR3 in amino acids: CASSLERGRATNEKLFF. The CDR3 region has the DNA TGTGCCAGCAGCTTGGAGCGGGGGAGGGCAACTAATGAAAAACTGTTTTTT.

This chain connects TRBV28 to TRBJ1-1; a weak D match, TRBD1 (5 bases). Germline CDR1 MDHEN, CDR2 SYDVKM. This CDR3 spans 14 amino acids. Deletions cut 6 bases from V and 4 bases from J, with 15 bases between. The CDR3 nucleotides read TGTGCCAGCAGCCTTATGCAGGGTGGCACTGAAGCTTTCTTT. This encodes CASSLMQGGTEAFF.

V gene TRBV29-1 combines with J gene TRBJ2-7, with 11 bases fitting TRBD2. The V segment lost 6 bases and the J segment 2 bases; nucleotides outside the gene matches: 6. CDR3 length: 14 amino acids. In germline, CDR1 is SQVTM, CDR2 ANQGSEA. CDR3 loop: CSVMGLAETYEQYF. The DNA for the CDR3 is TGCAGCGTCATGGGACTAGCGGAAACCTACGAGCAGTACTTC.

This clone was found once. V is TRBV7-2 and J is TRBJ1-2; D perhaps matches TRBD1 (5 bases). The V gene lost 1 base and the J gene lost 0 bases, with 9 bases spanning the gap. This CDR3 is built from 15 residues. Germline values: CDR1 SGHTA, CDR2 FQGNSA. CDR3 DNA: TGTGCCAGCAGCTTAGAAACAGGAACTAACTATGGCTACACCTTC. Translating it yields CASSLETGTNYGYTF.

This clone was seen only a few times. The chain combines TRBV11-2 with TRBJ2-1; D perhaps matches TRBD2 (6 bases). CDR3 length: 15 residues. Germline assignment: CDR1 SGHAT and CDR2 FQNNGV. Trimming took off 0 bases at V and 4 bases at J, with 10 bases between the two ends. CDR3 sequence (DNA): TGTGCCAGCAGCTTAGATTTAGCGGAGTACAATGAGCAGTTCTTC. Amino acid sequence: CASSLDLAEYNEQFF.

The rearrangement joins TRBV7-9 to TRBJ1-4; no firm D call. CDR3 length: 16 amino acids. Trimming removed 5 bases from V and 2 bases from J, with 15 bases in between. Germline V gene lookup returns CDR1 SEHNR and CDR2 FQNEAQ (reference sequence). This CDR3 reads CASSPIHPYTNEKLFF. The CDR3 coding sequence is TGTGCCAGCAGCCCGATCCACCCCTACACTAATGAAAAACTGTTTTTT. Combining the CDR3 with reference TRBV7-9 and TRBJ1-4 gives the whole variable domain DTGVSQNPRHKITKRGQNVTFRCDPISEHNRLYWYRQTLGQGPEFLTYFQNEAQLEKSRLLSDRFSAERPKGSFSTLEIQRTEQGDSAMYLCASSPIHPYTNEKLFFGSGTQLSVL.

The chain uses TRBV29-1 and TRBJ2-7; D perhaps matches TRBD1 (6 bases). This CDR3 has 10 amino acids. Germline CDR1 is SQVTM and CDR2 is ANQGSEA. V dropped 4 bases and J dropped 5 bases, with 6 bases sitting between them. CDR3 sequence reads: CSVGTDEQYF. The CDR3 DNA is TGCAGCGTTGGGACAGACGAGCAGTACTTC.

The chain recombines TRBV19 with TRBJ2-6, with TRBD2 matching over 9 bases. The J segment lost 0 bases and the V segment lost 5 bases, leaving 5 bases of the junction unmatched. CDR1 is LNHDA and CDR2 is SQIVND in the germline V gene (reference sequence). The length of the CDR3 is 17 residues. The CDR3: CASSSGLAFSGANVLTF. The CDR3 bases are TGTGCCAGTAGTTCGGGACTAGCTTTCTCTGGGGCCAACGTCCTGACTTTC.

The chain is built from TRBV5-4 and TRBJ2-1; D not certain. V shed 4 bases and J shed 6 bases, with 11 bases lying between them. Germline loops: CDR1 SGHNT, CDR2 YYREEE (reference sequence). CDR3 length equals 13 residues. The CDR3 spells CASSPWLGNEQFF. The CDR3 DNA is TGTGCCAGCAGCCCGTGGCTAGGCAATGAGCAGTTCTTC.